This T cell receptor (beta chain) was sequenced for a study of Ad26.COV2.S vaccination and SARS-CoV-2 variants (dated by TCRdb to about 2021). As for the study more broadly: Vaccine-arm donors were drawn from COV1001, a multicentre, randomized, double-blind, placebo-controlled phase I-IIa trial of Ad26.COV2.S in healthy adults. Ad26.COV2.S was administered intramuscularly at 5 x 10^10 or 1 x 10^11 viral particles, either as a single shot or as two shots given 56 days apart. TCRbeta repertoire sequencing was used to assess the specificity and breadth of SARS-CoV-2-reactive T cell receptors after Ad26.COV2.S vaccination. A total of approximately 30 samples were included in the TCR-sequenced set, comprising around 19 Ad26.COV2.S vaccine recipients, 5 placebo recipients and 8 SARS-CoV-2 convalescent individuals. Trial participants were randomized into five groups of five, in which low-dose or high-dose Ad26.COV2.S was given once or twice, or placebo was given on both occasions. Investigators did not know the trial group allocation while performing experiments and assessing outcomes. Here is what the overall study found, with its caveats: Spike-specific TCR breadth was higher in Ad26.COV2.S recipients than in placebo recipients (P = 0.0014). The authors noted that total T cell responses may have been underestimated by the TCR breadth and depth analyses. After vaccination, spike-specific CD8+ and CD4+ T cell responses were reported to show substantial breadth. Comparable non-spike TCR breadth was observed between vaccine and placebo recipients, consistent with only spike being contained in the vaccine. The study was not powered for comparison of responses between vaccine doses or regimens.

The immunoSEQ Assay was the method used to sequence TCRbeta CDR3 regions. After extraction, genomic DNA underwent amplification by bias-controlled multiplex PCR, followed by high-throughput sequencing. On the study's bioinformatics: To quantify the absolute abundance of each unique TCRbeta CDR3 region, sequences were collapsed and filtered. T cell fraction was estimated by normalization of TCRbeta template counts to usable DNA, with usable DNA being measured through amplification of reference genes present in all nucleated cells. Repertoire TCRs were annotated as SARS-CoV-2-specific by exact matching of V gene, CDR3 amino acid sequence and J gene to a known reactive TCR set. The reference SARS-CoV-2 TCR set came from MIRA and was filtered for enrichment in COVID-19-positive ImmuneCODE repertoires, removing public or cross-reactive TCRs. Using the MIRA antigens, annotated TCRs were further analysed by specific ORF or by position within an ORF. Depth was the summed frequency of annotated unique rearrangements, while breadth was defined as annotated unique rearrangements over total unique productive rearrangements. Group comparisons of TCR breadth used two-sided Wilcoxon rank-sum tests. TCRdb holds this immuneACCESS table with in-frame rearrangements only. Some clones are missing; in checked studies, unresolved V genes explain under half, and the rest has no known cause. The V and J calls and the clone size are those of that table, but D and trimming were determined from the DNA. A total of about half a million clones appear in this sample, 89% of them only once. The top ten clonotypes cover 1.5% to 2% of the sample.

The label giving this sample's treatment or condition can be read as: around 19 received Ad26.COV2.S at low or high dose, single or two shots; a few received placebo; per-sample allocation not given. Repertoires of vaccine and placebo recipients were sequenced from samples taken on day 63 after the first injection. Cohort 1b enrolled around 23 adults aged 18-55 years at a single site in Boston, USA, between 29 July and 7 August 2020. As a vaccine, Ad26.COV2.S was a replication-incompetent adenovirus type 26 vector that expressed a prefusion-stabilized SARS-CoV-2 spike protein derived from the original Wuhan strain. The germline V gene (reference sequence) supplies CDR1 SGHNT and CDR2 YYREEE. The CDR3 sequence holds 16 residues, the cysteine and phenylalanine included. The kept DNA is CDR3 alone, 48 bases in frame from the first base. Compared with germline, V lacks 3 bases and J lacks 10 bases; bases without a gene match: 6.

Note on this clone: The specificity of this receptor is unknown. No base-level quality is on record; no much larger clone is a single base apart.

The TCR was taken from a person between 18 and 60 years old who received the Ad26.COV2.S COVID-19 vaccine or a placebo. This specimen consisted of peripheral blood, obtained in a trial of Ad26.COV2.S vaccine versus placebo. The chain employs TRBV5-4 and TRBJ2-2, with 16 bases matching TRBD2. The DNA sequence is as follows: TGTGCCAGCAGCTCGGGACTAGCGGGAGGGAATGCGGAGCTGTTTTTT. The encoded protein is CASSSGLAGGNAELFF.